The entry below describes one T cell receptor beta chain. Measured with immunoSEQ multiplex PCR; TCRdb has only the in-frame clones, and not every one. The top ten hold about 0.29% of the sample, which has approximately 75,000 clones, approximately 96% seen once. These data are taken from a study of technical replicates of blood from several donors. The germline gives CDR1 DFQATT, CDR2 SNEGSKA (reference sequence). Trimming took off 3 bases at V and 5 bases at J, with 7 bases between the two ends. This CDR3 is built from 11 residues. The sequence was obtained from a human donor in good health. J is TRBJ2-5 and V is TRBV20-1, with D maybe TRBD2 (5 bases). Material: T cells isolated from PBMCs. The CDR3 sequence is CSARGGETQYF. The CDR3 DNA reads TGCAGTGCTAGGGGCGGGGAGACCCAGTACTTC.